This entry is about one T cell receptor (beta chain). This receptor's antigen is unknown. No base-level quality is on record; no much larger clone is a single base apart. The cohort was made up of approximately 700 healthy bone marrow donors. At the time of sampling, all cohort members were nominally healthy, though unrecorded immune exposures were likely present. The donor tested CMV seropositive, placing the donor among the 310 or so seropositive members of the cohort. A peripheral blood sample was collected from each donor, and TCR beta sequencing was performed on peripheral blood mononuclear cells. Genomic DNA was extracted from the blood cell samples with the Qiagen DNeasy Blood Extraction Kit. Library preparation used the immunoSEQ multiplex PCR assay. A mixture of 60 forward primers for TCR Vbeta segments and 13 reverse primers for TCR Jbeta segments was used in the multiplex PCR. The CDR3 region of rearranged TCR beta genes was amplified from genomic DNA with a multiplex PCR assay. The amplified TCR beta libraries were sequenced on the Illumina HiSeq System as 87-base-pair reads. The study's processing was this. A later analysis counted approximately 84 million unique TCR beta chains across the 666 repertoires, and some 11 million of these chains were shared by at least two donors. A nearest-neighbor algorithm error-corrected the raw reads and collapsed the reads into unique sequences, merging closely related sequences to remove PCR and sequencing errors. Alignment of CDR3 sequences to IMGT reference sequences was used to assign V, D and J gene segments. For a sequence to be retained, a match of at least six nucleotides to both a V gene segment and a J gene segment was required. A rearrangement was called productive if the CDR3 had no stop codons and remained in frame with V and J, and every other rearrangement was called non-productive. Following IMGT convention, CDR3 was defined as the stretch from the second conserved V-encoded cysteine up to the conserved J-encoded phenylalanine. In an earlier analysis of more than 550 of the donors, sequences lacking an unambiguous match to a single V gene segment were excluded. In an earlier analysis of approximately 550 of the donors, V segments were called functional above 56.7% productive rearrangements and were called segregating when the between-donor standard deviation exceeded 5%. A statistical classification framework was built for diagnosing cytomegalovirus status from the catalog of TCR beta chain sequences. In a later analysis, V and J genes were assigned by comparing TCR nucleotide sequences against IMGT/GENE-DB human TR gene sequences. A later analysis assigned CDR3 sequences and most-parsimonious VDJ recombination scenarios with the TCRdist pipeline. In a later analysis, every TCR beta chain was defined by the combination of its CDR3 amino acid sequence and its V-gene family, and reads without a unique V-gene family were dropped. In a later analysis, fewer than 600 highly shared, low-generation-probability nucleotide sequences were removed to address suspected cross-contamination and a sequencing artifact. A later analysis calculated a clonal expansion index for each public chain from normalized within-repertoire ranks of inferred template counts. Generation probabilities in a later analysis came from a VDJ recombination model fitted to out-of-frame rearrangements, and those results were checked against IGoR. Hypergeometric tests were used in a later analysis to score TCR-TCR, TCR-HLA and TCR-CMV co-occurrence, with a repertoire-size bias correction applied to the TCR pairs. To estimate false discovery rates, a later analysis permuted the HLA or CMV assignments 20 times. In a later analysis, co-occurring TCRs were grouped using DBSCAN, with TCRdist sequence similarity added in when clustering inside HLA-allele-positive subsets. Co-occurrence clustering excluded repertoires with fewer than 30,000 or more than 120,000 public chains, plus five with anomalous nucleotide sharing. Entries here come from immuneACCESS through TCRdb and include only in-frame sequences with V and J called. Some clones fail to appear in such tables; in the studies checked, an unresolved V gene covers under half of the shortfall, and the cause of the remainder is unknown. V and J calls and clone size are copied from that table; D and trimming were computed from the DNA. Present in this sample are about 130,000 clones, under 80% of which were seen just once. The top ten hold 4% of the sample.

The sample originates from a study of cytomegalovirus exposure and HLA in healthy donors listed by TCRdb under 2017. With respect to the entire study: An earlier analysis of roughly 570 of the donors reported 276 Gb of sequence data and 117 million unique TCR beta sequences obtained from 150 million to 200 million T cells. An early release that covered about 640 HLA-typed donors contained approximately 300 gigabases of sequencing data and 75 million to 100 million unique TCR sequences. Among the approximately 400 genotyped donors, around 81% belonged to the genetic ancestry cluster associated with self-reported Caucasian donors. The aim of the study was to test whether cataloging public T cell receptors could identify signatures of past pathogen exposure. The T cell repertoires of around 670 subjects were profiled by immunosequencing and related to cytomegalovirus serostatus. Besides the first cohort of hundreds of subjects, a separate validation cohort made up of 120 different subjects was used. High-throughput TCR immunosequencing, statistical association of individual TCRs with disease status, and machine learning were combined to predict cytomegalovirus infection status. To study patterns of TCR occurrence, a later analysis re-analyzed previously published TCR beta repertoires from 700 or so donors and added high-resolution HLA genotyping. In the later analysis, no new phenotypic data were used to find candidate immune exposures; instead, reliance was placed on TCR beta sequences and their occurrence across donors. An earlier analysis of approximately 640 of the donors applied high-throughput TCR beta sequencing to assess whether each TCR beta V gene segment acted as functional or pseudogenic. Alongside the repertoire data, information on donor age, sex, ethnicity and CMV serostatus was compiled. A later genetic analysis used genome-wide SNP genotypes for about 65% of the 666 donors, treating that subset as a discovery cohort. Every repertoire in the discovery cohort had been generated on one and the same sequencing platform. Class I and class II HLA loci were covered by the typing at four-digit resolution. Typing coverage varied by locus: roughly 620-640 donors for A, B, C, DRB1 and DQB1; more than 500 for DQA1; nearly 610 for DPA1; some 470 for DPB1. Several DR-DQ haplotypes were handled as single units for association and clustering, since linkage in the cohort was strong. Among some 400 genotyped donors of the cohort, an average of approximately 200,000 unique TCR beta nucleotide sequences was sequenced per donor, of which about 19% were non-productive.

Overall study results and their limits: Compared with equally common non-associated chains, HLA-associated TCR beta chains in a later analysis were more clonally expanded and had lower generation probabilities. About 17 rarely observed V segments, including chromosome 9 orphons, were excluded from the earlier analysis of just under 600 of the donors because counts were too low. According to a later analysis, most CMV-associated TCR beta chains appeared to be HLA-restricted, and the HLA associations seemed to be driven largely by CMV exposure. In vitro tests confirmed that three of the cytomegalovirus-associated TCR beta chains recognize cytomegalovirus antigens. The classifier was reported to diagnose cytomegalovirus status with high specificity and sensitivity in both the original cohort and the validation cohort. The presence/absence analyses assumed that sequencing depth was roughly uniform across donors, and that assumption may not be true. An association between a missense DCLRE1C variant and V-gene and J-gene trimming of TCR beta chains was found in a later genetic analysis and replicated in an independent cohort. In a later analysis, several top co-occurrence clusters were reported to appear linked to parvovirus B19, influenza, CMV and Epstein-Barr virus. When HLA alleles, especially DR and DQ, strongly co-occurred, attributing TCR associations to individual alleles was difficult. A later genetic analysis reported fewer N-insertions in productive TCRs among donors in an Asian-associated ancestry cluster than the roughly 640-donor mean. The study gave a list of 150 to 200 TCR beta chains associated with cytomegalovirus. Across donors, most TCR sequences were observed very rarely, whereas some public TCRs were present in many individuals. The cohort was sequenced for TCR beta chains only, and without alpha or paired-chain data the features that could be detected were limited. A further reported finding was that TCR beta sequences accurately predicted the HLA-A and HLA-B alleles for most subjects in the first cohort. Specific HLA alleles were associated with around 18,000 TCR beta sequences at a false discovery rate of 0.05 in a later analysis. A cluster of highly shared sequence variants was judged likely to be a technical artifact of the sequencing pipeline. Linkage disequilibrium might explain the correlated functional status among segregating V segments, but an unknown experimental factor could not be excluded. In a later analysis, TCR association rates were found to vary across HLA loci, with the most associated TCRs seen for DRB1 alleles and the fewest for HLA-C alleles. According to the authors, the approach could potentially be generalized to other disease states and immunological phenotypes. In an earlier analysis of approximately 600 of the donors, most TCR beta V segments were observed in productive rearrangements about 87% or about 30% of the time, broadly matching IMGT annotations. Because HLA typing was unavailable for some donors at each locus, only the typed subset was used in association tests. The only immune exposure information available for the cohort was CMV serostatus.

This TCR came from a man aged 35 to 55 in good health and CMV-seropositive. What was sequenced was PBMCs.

The sequenced DNA: TGCGCCAGCAGCTTGACTCTGAACAATGAGCAGTTCTTC. Translated, this is CASSLTLNNEQFF. The chain is made from TRBV5-1 and TRBJ2-1; the D gene cannot be resolved reliably. The cysteine opens and the phenylalanine closes a CDR3 of 13 amino acids. Only CDR3 DNA is held: 39 bases, read in frame from base 1. V is pared back by 1 base and J by 5 bases, with 7 bases lying between the germline termini. From a lookup of the germline V gene, CDR1 and CDR2 are SGHRS and YFSETQ.